This T cell receptor beta chain emerged from a study of blood T cell repertoires in COVID-19. The CDR3 is 15 amino acids. Per germline, CDR1 ENHRY and CDR2 SYGVKD. The junction had 5 bases not matched to a gene; V was cut back by 0 bases and J by 4 bases. Original processing methods: For nucleated cells, counts were estimated from reference gene primer amplification. Using immunoSEQ multiplex PCR, the repertoire was profiled, and TCRdb retains in-frame clones only, with some absent. V and J calls plus clone size are reproduced from that table; the DNA served to infer D and trimming. In the table there are some 140,000 clones, 84% of which are singletons.

The chain is built from TRBV10-3 and TRBJ2-7; 8 bases agree with TRBD1. This TCR derives from a human donor in a cohort sampled during active COVID-19. Sequenced input: peripheral blood. The CDR3 region has the DNA TGTGCCATCAGTGAGTCCGGGACAGGTCTATACGAGCAGTACTTC. It yields the protein CAISESGTGLYEQYF.